The 26 T cell receptor beta chains given below trace back to one sample, sequenced in a study of identical twins. In TCRdb, the 5' RACE reads were re-called with MiXCR into one record per CDR3 protein. The sample lists fewer than 650,000 distinct CDR3 sequences, less than 9% occurring once. These data also formed part of another study, on yellow fever vaccine responses in identical twins.

Sequencing was done on a sample of PBMCs. Source of these receptors: a woman aged 18-30 years in good health.

The V call is TRBV7-9, the J call TRBJ1-1, with D possibly matching TRBD1 (6 bases). The germline V gene has CDR1 SEHNR and CDR2 FQNEAQ (reference sequence). V dropped 3 bases and J dropped 0 bases, with 11 bases sitting between them. The CDR3 has 15 residues. CDR3 loop: CASSLDSIMNTEAFF. CDR3 nucleotide sequence: TGTGCCAGCAGCTTGGACAGTATAATGAACACTGAAGCTTTCTTT.

The chain joins TRBV12-3 or TRBV12-4 to TRBJ2-5; TRBD2 matches at 7 bases. The CDR3 covers 14 residues. Trimming took 6 bases from V and 5 from J; bases not matched to a gene: 9. The CDR3 DNA reads as TGTGCCAGCAGAAGGGAGTTGGGAGGGGAGACCCAGTACTTC. Protein product: CASRRELGGETQYF.

The chain employs TRBV18 and TRBJ2-1, with 9 positions matching TRBD1. CDR1 KGHSH and CDR2 LQKENI come from the germline V gene. The junction had 12 bases not matched to a gene; V was cut back by 6 bases and J by 9 bases. This CDR3 contains 15 residues. The DNA of the CDR3 is TGTGCCAGCTCCCCCCGGACAGGGGTTGGCGGTGAGCAGTTCTTC. Encoded protein: CASSPRTGVGGEQFF.

This clonotype was detected many times. V is TRBV11-2 and J is TRBJ2-1; D is possibly TRBD2 (5 bases). Trimming took 1 base from V and 5 from J, leaving 12 bases between them. Germline CDR1 and CDR2: SGHAT and FQNNGV. The CDR3 has 15 residues. The CDR3: CASSLGGHLDNEQFF. CDR3 coding DNA: TGTGCCAGCAGCTTAGGAGGGCACCTTGACAATGAGCAGTTCTTC.

Many counts were recorded for this clonotype. The J gene is TRBJ2-1, the V gene TRBV24-1, with no clear D. V was trimmed by 8 bases and J by 4 bases, leaving 8 bases between them. Germline lookup yields CDR1 KGHDR and CDR2 SFDVKD. This CDR3 region has 12 residues. The CDR3: CATINRYNEQFF. CDR3 DNA sequence: TGTGCCACCATCAACAGATACAATGAGCAGTTCTTC.

In its sample, this clonotype was seen a few times. V and J are TRBV27 and TRBJ2-1, with 9 bases that match TRBD2. This CDR3 region has 14 residues. Germline loops: CDR1 MNHEY, CDR2 SMNVEV (reference sequence). The junction had 7 bases not matched to a gene; V was cut back by 8 bases and J by 5 bases. The CDR3 DNA follows: TGTGCCAGCCAAAGGCGGGGGGGGGACAATGAGCAGTTCTTC. This encodes CASQRRGGDNEQFF.

V is TRBV27 and J is TRBJ2-7, with D tentatively TRBD2 (6 bases). The ends were cut back, 7 bases at V and 6 bases at J, with 13 bases in the middle. The CDR3 extends over 12 amino acids. The germline V gene has CDR1 MNHEY and CDR2 SMNVEV (reference sequence). CDR3 in DNA: TGTGCCAGCAAGAGGCAGGGAGGCGAGCAGTACGTC. It codes for CASKRQGGEQYV.

This clonotype was seen ten or more times. The V gene is TRBV7-9, the J gene TRBJ2-1, with D unresolved. Germline V gene lookup returns CDR1 SEHNR and CDR2 FQNEAQ (reference sequence). The CDR3 covers 8 residues. V shed 11 bases and J shed 10 bases, with 6 bases lying between them. DNA for the CDR3: TGTGCCGTCAACGAGCAGTTCTTC. Its protein product is CAVNEQFF.

This clonotype was seen a few times. V usage is TRBV11-2 and J usage is TRBJ2-7; TRBD2 agrees at 9 bases. The germline V gene has CDR1 SGHAT and CDR2 FQNNGV. The junction had 4 bases not matched to a gene; V was cut back by 1 base and J by 0 bases. This CDR3 is built from 16 residues. The CDR3 DNA sequence: TGTGCCAGCAGCTTAGGCGATAGCGGGAGCTCCTACGAGCAGTACTTC. This translates into CASSLGDSGSSYEQYF.

In the case of this clonotype: Relative to the germline gene, one junction end is altered; a read error may explain this. The gene calls are TRBV7-3 and TRBJ2-3; 15 bases agree with TRBD2. The CDR3 totals 21 residues. CDR1 is SGHTA and CDR2 is FQGTGA in the germline V gene. The CDR3 region is CAGSLSPPGLAGGSSTDTQYF. The CDR3 DNA reads as TGTGCCGGCAGCTTAAGTCCCCCGGGACTAGCGGGGGGCTCTAGCACAGATACGCAGTATTTT.

There are a few counts of this clonotype. This rearrangement joins TRBV12-3 or TRBV12-4 to TRBJ2-1; no clear D gene. V was clipped by 5 bases and J by 2 bases, with 10 bases between them. This CDR3 spans 14 amino acids. The CDR3 DNA reads as TGTGCCAGCAGTCCCCAGGCGCCCTACAATGAGCAGTTCTTC. Amino acid sequence: CASSPQAPYNEQFF.

The chain employs TRBV20-1 and TRBJ2-7; TRBD1 is a possible D gene (5 bases). V gave up 2 bases and J gave up 7 bases, with 9 bases separating them. Germline values: CDR1 DFQATT, CDR2 SNEGSKA (reference sequence). The CDR3 totals 11 residues. CDR3 residues: CSARRQGEQYV. CDR3 coding DNA: TGCAGTGCTAGACGGCAGGGTGAGCAGTACGTC.

The rearrangement uses TRBV29-1 and TRBJ2-7; 7 bases match TRBD1. This CDR3 is 12 amino acids long. V gave up 4 bases and J gave up 2 bases; unmatched junction bases: 2. Germline V lookup: CDR1 SQVTM, CDR2 ANQGSEA. CDR3 in amino acids: CSVGDRPYEQYF. The CDR3 bases are TGCAGCGTTGGGGACAGACCCTACGAGCAGTACTTC.

This clonotype was seen only a few times. The rearrangement uses TRBV10-3 and TRBJ1-1; no clear D. V was trimmed by 0 bases and J by 0 bases, leaving 11 bases between them. The germline V gene encodes CDR1 ENHRY and CDR2 SYGVKD. This CDR3 is built from 16 residues. CDR3 sequence reads: CAISESAANMNTEAFF. CDR3 DNA: TGTGCCATCAGTGAGTCGGCAGCCAACATGAACACTGAAGCTTTCTTT.

This clonotype was counted ten times or more. The V gene is TRBV10-3, the J gene TRBJ1-6, with D unresolved. The germline V gene has CDR1 ENHRY and CDR2 SYGVKD. Trimming shortened V by 3 bases and J by 11 bases, and 5 bases separated the two germline ends. The CDR3 is 11 residues long. The CDR3 loop reads CAISDNTPLHF. The CDR3 nucleotides read TGTGCCATCAGTGACAATACACCCCTCCACTTT.

V is TRBV27 and J is TRBJ2-1; 7 bases fit TRBD2. This CDR3 region has 15 residues. V shed 6 bases, J shed 8 bases, and the junction held 13 bases outside the gene matches. CDR1 and CDR2 from the germline V gene are MNHEY and SMNVEV (reference sequence). The CDR3 sequence is CASSFWGGSTDEQFF. The CDR3 bases are TGTGCCAGCAGCTTTTGGGGCGGGAGCACCGATGAGCAGTTCTTC.

In this sample, this clonotype turned up a few times. The genes are TRBV15 and TRBJ2-3; D is ambiguous. The CDR3 sequence is 14 residues long. Germline V gene data show CDR1 as LNHNV and CDR2 as YYDKDF (reference sequence). Trimming stripped 1 base from V and 0 bases from J, with 5 bases between. This CDR3 reads CATSRARSTDTQYF. Here the CDR3 DNA reads TGTGCCACCAGCAGAGCCAGGAGCACAGATACGCAGTATTTT.

This clonotype was detected many times. V is TRBV4-1 and J is TRBJ1-5; D remains unclear. This CDR3 region has 13 residues. Germline V lookup: CDR1 MGHRA, CDR2 YSYEKL. V was cut by 1 base and J by 4 bases, with 5 bases left in between. The CDR3 nucleotides read TGCGCCAGCAGCCAAGTTGGGAATCAGCCCCAGCATTTT. Translated, it gives CASSQVGNQPQHF.

The rearrangement uses TRBV6-1 and TRBJ2-7; no reliable D call. With 2 bases removed from V and 4 bases from J, the gap between germline ends came to 9 bases. This CDR3 comprises 13 residues. The germline V gene has CDR1 MNHNS and CDR2 SASEGT. The CDR3 is CASSERYVYEQYF. The CDR3 coding sequence is TGTGCCAGCAGTGAACGGTATGTTTACGAGCAGTACTTC.

This clonotype was seen at least ten times. The chain combines TRBV10-3 with TRBJ2-5; D call uncertain. Germline V lookup: CDR1 ENHRY, CDR2 SYGVKD. The CDR3 consists of 13 residues. Deletions cut 6 bases from V and 1 base from J, with 9 bases between. CDR3 residues: CAIRSEVQETQYF. The CDR3 bases are TGTGCCATCAGGTCAGAGGTCCAAGAGACCCAGTACTTC.

This clonotype was counted between two and nine times. J is TRBJ2-3 and V is TRBV7-2; D is possibly TRBD2 (6 bases). Germline V gene data show CDR1 as SGHTA and CDR2 as FQGNSA. Trimming left V 3 bases short and J 14 bases short, with 21 bases between. The CDR3 extends over 14 amino acids. CDR3 sequence reads: CASSLEGRAAFWYF. The CDR3, as DNA: TGTGCCAGCAGCTTGGAGGGCCGGGCAGCCTTTTGGTATTTT.

This clonotype has only a few counts. This chain joins TRBV29-1 and TRBJ2-7; D uncertain. Trimming cost V 0 bases and J 2 bases, with 11 bases left between them. Germline V gives CDR1 SQVTM, CDR2 ANQGSEA. The CDR3 length is 14 residues. Here the CDR3 DNA reads TGCAGCGTTGAAGAATTTCCAGACACCTACGAGCAGTACGTC. Amino acid sequence: CSVEEFPDTYEQYV.

In its sample, this clonotype was seen a few times. The chain links TRBV12-3 or TRBV12-4 to TRBJ2-3; no clear D. V shed 7 bases and J shed 6 bases, with 14 bases lying between them. This CDR3 comprises 13 residues. The CDR3: CASTLNLGDTQYF. The DNA of the CDR3 is TGTGCCAGCACCCTAAACTTGGGGGATACGCAGTATTTT.

A note on this clonotype: The junction and the germline gene differ at one end; a read error may be behind it. The chain is built from TRBV10-2 and TRBJ1-1; tentatively, D is TRBD1 (5 bases). Germline CDR1 WSHSY, CDR2 SAAADI. CDR3 size: 14 residues. The CDR3 is CASSERQGNTEALF. The CDR3 DNA reads TGCGCCAGCAGTGAGAGGCAGGGAAACACTGAAGCTTTATTT.

A few counts support this clonotype. The J gene is TRBJ2-1, the V gene TRBV12-3 or TRBV12-4; 9 bases fit TRBD1. The CDR3 length is 13 residues. V shed 5 bases, J shed 7 bases, and the junction held 3 bases outside the gene matches. The CDR3 DNA reads as TGTGCCAGCAGTGGCGACAGGGGGAATGAGCAGTTCTTC. It is translated as CASSGDRGNEQFF.

The rearrangement uses TRBV6-4 and TRBJ2-1, with D uncertain. The CDR3 has 13 amino acids. The V and J ends lost 8 bases and 8 bases respectively, with 16 bases between them. The germline V gene has CDR1 MRHNA and CDR2 SNTAGT. This CDR3 reads CASVRNRVHEQFF. The DNA for the CDR3 is TGTGCCAGCGTGAGGAATAGGGTCCATGAGCAGTTCTTC.